A selection of T cell receptor beta chains follows, all from one sample in a study of beta chain features in type 1 diabetes. Only in-frame clones appear in the TCRdb table, and some are missing; sequencing was by immunoSEQ multiplex PCR. The sample has roughly 150,000 clones; under 9.5% are singletons. The sequenced sample consisted of central memory CD4+ T cells from blood. The receptors derive from a man between 18 and 35 years old in good health. CDR3s include the opening cysteine and the closing phenylalanine or tryptophan. D genes are given only for firm matches. Rows may omit the clone size; those that give it use once, few, many or a size class.

V: TRBV7-2; size: -; D: TRBD1; J: TRBJ1-1; CDR3: CASSPDRMNTEAFF; DNA: TGTGCCAGCAGCCCGGACAGGATGAACACTGAAGCTTTCTTT
V: TRBV9; size: -; D: -; J: TRBJ1-4; CDR3: CASSVADRSPREEKLFF; DNA: TGTGCCAGCAGCGTAGCCGATAGGTCCCCCCGGGAGGAAAAACTGTTTTTT
V: TRBV28; size: -; D: TRBD1; J: TRBJ1-5; CDR3: CASRHSGTGTYQPQHF; DNA: TGTGCCAGCAGACATTCCGGGACAGGGACTTATCAGCCCCAGCATTTT
V: TRBV7-2; size: few; D: TRBD1; J: TRBJ1-2; CDR3: CASSRAGGQGGYGYTF; DNA: TGTGCCAGCAGCCGAGCCGGGGGACAGGGCGGCTATGGCTACACCTTC
V: TRBV30; size: -; D: TRBD1; J: TRBJ2-7; CDR3: CAWSTGQGASYEQYF; DNA: TGTGCCTGGAGTACCGGACAGGGAGCCTCCTACGAGCAGTACTTC
V: TRBV28; size: few; D: TRBD1; J: TRBJ2-5; CDR3: CASGTGAGETQYF; DNA: TGTGCCAGCGGGACAGGGGCTGGAGAGACCCAGTACTTC
V: TRBV6-1; size: few; D: -; J: TRBJ1-5; CDR3: CASSSETGSNQPQHF; DNA: TGTGCCAGTAGTAGCGAGACAGGTAGCAATCAGCCCCAGCATTTT
V: TRBV14; size: -; D: TRBD1; J: TRBJ2-2; CDR3: CASSQETGGAGGELFF; DNA: TGTGCCAGCAGCCAAGAGACAGGGGGCGCCGGCGGGGAGCTGTTTTTT
V: TRBV5-4; size: few; D: -; J: TRBJ1-2; CDR3: CASSLGGGYTF; DNA: TGTGCCAGCAGCTTGGGAGGAGGCTACACCTTC
V: TRBV27; size: few; D: TRBD1; J: TRBJ1-6; CDR3: CASSRQGFTSPLHF; DNA: TGTGCCAGCAGTCGACAGGGCTTTACCTCACCCCTCCACTTT
V: TRBV4-2; size: -; D: -; J: TRBJ2-7; CDR3: CASSQDRSYEQYF; DNA: TGTGCCAGCAGCCAAGACAGGTCCTACGAGCAGTACTTC
V: TRBV5-1; size: many; D: -; J: TRBJ2-2; CDR3: CASSRAANTGELFF; DNA: TGCGCCAGCAGCCGCGCGGCGAACACCGGGGAGCTGTTTTTT
V: TRBV28; size: -; D: TRBD1; J: TRBJ1-2; CDR3: CASSLETGSGYTF; DNA: TGTGCCAGCAGCCTAGAGACAGGGAGCGGCTACACCTTC
V: TRBV28; size: few; D: TRBD2; J: TRBJ2-7; CDR3: CASFGLAGYEQYF; DNA: TGTGCCAGTTTTGGCCTAGCGGGGTACGAGCAGTACTTC
V: TRBV5-1; size: few; D: TRBD1; J: TRBJ2-3; CDR3: CASSLTGGQSTDTQYF; DNA: TGCGCCAGCAGCTTGACAGGGGGCCAGAGCACAGATACGCAGTATTTT
V: TRBV5-8; size: few; D: TRBD1; J: TRBJ2-3; CDR3: CASSPDRGDTQYF; DNA: TGTGCCAGCAGCCCCGACAGGGGAGATACGCAGTATTTT
V: TRBV7-2; size: few; D: TRBD1; J: TRBJ2-1; CDR3: CASSANRGHTFF; DNA: TGTGCCAGCAGCGCAAACAGGGGGCATACGTTCTTC
V: TRBV9; size: -; D: TRBD2; J: TRBJ2-3; CDR3: CASSVAWGGLDTQYF; DNA: TGTGCCAGCAGCGTAGCCTGGGGGGGGTTAGATACGCAGTATTTT
V: TRBV7-3; size: few; D: TRBD1; J: TRBJ1-6; CDR3: CASSLGQGANSPLHF; DNA: TGTGCCAGCAGCTTAGGACAGGGGGCTAATTCACCCCTCCACTTT
V: TRBV11-2; size: -; D: TRBD1; J: TRBJ2-3; CDR3: CASSSGGQGSSTDTQYF; DNA: TGTGCCAGCAGCTCTGGAGGACAGGGGTCTAGCACAGATACGCAGTATTTT
V: TRBV30; size: many; D: -; J: TRBJ1-1; CDR3: CAWSQEAEAFF; DNA: TGTGCCTGGAGTCAGGAGGCAGAAGCTTTCTTT
V: TRBV6-5; size: -; D: -; J: TRBJ1-2; CDR3: CASTRGNYGYTF; DNA: TGTGCCAGCACCAGAGGCAACTATGGCTACACCTTC
V: TRBV28; size: -; D: -; J: TRBJ2-3; CDR3: CASSFLSTLGALTQYF; DNA: TGTGCCAGCAGTTTTTTATCAACCCTGGGGGCGTTAACGCAGTATTTT
V: TRBV7-7; size: -; D: TRBD1; J: TRBJ2-2; CDR3: CASSVRQGPFTGELFF; DNA: TGTGCTAGCAGCGTCAGACAGGGGCCGTTCACCGGGGAGCTGTTTTTT
V: TRBV4-3; size: many; D: -; J: TRBJ2-1; CDR3: CASGRLGQDNEQFF; DNA: TGCGCCAGCGGGAGGCTGGGGCAGGACAATGAGCAGTTCTTC
V: TRBV7-3; size: -; D: TRBD2; J: TRBJ2-7; CDR3: CASSPGLAGDEQYF; DNA: TGTGCCAGCAGCCCCGGACTAGCGGGGGACGAGCAGTACTTC
V: TRBV4-1; size: -; D: TRBD2; J: TRBJ2-5; CDR3: CASSQVLRERRETQYF; DNA: TGCGCCAGCAGCCAAGTGTTGCGGGAGAGGAGAGAGACCCAGTACTTC
V: TRBV11-1; size: few; D: TRBD1; J: TRBJ2-7; CDR3: CASSPGQGGYEQYF; DNA: TGTGCCAGCAGCCCGGGACAGGGAGGCTACGAGCAGTACTTC
V: TRBV7-2; size: few; D: -; J: TRBJ1-5; CDR3: CASSSTGSNQPQHF; DNA: TGTGCCAGCAGCTCTACAGGGAGCAATCAGCCCCAGCATTTT
V: TRBV4-3; size: -; D: TRBD1; J: TRBJ1-2; CDR3: CASSHLRGRTGSSYGYTF; DNA: TGCGCCAGCAGCCACCTCCGGGGTCGGACAGGCTCCTCCTATGGCTACACCTTC
V: TRBV4-1; size: -; D: TRBD1; J: TRBJ2-3; CDR3: CASSQRGTGGATDTQYF; DNA: TGCGCCAGCAGCCAAAGAGGGACAGGGGGCGCAACGGATACGCAGTATTTT
V: TRBV2; size: many; D: -; J: TRBJ2-2; CDR3: CASSPGQNTGELFF; DNA: TGTGCCAGCAGTCCCGGACAGAACACCGGGGAGCTGTTTTTT
V: TRBV5-1; size: -; D: TRBD2; J: TRBJ2-5; CDR3: CASSLPGLEETQYF; DNA: TGCGCCAGCAGCTTGCCGGGACTAGAAGAGACCCAGTACTTC
V: TRBV11-2; size: few; D: -; J: TRBJ2-1; CDR3: CASSLDRVHEQFF; DNA: TGTGCCAGCAGCTTAGACAGGGTCCATGAGCAGTTCTTC
V: TRBV6-1; size: few; D: -; J: TRBJ2-6; CDR3: CASSDMGSSGANVLTF; DNA: TGTGCCAGCAGTGATATGGGGAGCTCTGGGGCCAACGTCCTGACTTTC
V: TRBV5-1; size: -; D: TRBD2; J: TRBJ2-5; CDR3: CASSFELAGGETQYF; DNA: TGTGCCAGCAGCTTTGAACTAGCGGGGGGAGAGACCCAGTACTTC
V: TRBV19; size: few; D: TRBD1; J: TRBJ2-2; CDR3: CASSSGQGGTGELFF; DNA: TGTGCCAGTAGTTCAGGACAGGGCGGGACCGGGGAGCTGTTTTTT
V: TRBV2; size: -; D: -; J: TRBJ2-6; CDR3: CASTRMSGANVLTF; DNA: TGTGCCAGCACCCGTATGTCTGGGGCCAACGTCCTGACTTTC
V: TRBV5-4; size: -; D: -; J: TRBJ2-3; CDR3: CASSADTPHAVDTQYF; DNA: TGTGCCAGCAGCGCAGACACACCCCACGCTGTAGATACGCAGTATTTT
V: TRBV19; size: many; D: -; J: TRBJ2-1; CDR3: CASHTRNEQFF; DNA: TGTGCCAGTCATACTCGAAATGAGCAGTTCTTC
V: TRBV28; size: many; D: -; J: TRBJ1-2; CDR3: CASRPPGTLELYGYTF; DNA: TGTGCCAGCAGACCTCCCGGGACACTAGAACTCTATGGCTACACCTTC
V: TRBV5-4; size: -; D: TRBD2; J: TRBJ2-3; CDR3: CASTRKREESTDTQYF; DNA: TGTGCCAGCACCCGAAAGCGGGAGGAGAGCACAGATACGCAGTATTTT
V: TRBV2; size: few; D: -; J: TRBJ2-1; CDR3: CASSEQRREQFF; DNA: TGTGCCAGCAGTGAGCAGCGGCGAGAGCAGTTCTTC
V: TRBV7-2; size: -; D: -; J: TRBJ1-2; CDR3: CASSAQTGGRMYAYGYTF; DNA: TGTGCCAGCAGCGCGCAAACCGGGGGGCGGATGTATGCCTATGGCTACACCTTC
V: TRBV30; size: few; D: -; J: TRBJ1-6; CDR3: CAWQSRQGARQDSPLHF; DNA: TGTGCCTGGCAATCCAGGCAAGGGGCGCGTCAGGATTCACCCCTCCACTTT
V: TRBV29-1; size: -; D: TRBD1; J: TRBJ1-1; CDR3: CSAYYDRVAFF; DNA: TGCAGCGCTTATTATGACAGGGTGGCTTTCTTT
V: TRBV18; size: few; D: TRBD2; J: TRBJ2-5; CDR3: CASSPPGGSYQETQYF; DNA: TGTGCCAGCTCACCACCGGGGGGGTCGTACCAAGAGACCCAGTACTTC
V: TRBV18; size: -; D: -; J: TRBJ2-7; CDR3: CASSGTGNSYEQYF; DNA: TGTGCCAGCTCGGGTACAGGGAATTCCTACGAGCAGTACTTC
V: TRBV7-2; size: -; D: -; J: TRBJ1-6; CDR3: CASNLSRSSPLHF; DNA: TGTGCCAGCAACTTAAGCCGGAGTTCACCCCTCCACTTT
V: TRBV7-2; size: many; D: TRBD2; J: TRBJ2-7; CDR3: CASSRTSGPIYEQYF; DNA: TGTGCCAGCAGCAGGACTAGCGGTCCCATCTACGAGCAGTACTTC
V: TRBV7-2; size: few; D: TRBD2; J: TRBJ2-7; CDR3: CASSSRGTSGSYEQYF; DNA: TGTGCCAGCAGCTCCCGAGGGACTAGCGGGAGCTACGAGCAGTACTTC
V: TRBV30; size: -; D: -; J: TRBJ1-3; CDR3: CAWSVFRQSGNTIYF; DNA: TGTGCCTGGAGTGTTTTTCGACAGTCTGGAAACACCATATATTTT
V: TRBV4-3; size: few; D: TRBD2; J: TRBJ2-3; CDR3: CASSLVAGGRGTDTQYF; DNA: TGCGCCAGCAGCCTCGTAGCGGGTGGAAGAGGGACAGATACGCAGTATTTT
V: TRBV13; size: -; D: TRBD2; J: TRBJ2-1; CDR3: CASSESGGTYNEQFF; DNA: TGTGCCAGCAGTGAGAGCGGGGGAACCTACAATGAGCAGTTCTTC